Reported below is one T cell receptor beta chain. Its antigen remains unknown. This CDR3 region has 14 residues. Germline values: CDR1 SGHTA, CDR2 FQGNSA. The V end was cut by 9 bases, the J end by 0 bases, with 15 bases between. These data are taken from a study of a mutant IDH1 vaccine in newly diagnosed glioma. For the study at large: Treatment recipients were about 60% male and roughly 38% female, and their mean age was around 37 years. Earlier therapy was either radiotherapy, temozolomide, or both, and most got both. Notes on the study in general: Patients mounted vaccine-induced immune responses in approximately 93% of cases.

Clones were read by immunoSEQ multiplex PCR, and TCRdb kept only the in-frame ones, dropping some. The sample holds tens of thousands of clones, approximately 87% seen once. Time point defined: week 23, last vaccination. Vaccine doses each comprised 300 ug of mutant IDH1 20-mer peptide, with topical imiquimod. Donors had new WHO grade 3 or 4 IDH1-mutant, ATRX-lost astrocytomas. The specimen comprised PBMCs, sampled from a glioma patient whose treatment included an IDH1 peptide vaccine. The chain has TRBV7-2 and TRBJ2-7, with D uncertain. The receptor's source is a man between 40 and 49 years old with glioma. The CDR3 reads CASSTSSYSYEQYF. The CDR3 DNA is TGTGCCAGTTCGACGTCCAGTTACTCCTACGAGCAGTACTTC.